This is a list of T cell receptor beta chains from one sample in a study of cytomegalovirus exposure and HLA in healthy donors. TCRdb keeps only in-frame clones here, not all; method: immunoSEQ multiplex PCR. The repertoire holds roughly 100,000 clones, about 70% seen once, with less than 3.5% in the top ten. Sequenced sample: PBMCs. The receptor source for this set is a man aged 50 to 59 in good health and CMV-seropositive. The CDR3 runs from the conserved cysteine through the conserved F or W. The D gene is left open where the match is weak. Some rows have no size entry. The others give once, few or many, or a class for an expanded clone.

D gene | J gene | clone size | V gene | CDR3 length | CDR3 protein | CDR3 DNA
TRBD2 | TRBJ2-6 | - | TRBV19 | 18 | CASSILSGGASGANVLTF | TGTGCCAGTAGTATTCTTAGCGGGGGGGCTTCGGGGGCCAACGTCCTGACTTTC
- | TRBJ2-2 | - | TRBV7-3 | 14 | CASSKGGDTGELFF | TGTGCCAGCAGCAAGGGGGGGGATACCGGGGAGCTGTTTTTT
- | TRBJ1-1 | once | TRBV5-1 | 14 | CASSPGLRGTEAFF | TGCGCCAGCAGCCCAGGGCTTCGTGGCACTGAAGCTTTCTTT
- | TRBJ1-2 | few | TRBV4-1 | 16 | CASTFDRDSLNYGYTF | TGCGCCAGCACCTTCGACCGGGACTCTCTTAACTATGGCTACACCTTC
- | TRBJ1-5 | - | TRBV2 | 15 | CASRAGFQSVQPQHF | TGTGCCAGCAGGGCAGGGTTTCAATCGGTTCAGCCCCAGCATTTT
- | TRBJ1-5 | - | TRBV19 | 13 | CASSIDSGQPQHF | TGTGCCAGTAGTATAGATAGCGGACAGCCCCAGCATTTT
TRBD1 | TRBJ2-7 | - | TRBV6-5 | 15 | CASSRGQPSSYEQYF | TGTGCCAGCAGTCGGGGACAGCCGAGCTCCTACGAGCAGTACTTC
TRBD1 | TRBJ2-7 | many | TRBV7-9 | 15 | CASSHEGQGHYEQYF | TGTGCCAGCAGCCATGAGGGACAGGGTCACTACGAGCAGTACTTC
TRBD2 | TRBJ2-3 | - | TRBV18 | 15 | CASSSLAGGLDTQYF | TGTGCCAGCTCATCCTTGGCGGGAGGCCTGGATACGCAGTATTTT
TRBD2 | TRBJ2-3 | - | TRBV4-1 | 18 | CASSQQTSGGLRTDTQYF | TGCGCCAGCAGCCAACAGACTAGCGGGGGCCTCCGCACAGATACGCAGTATTTT
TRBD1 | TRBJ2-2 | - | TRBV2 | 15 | CASRKNPTGSGELFF | TGTGCCAGCAGAAAAAATCCGACAGGGTCCGGGGAGCTGTTTTTT
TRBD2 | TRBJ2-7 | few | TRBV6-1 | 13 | CASSEAGGPEQYF | TGTGCCAGCAGTGAGGCGGGGGGGCCCGAGCAGTACTTC
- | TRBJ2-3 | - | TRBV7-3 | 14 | CASSLNRDADTQYF | TGTGCCAGTAGCTTAAACAGGGATGCAGATACGCAGTATTTT
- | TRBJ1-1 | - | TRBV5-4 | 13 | CASSRGGNTEAFF | TGTGCCAGCAGCCGGGGGGGAAACACTGAAGCTTTCTTT
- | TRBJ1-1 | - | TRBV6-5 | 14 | CASSYSRGETEAFF | TGTGCCAGCAGTTACTCACGGGGAGAGACTGAAGCTTTCTTT
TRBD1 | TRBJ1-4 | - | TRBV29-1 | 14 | CSAVPGTGDEKLFF | TGCAGCGCAGTCCCCGGGACAGGGGATGAAAAACTGTTTTTT
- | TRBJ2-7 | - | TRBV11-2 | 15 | CASSSIGGHANEQYF | TGTGCCAGCAGCTCCATCGGGGGGCACGCGAACGAGCAGTACTTC
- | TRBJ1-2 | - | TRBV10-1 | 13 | CASSEQGRYGYTF | TGCGCCAGCAGTGAACAGGGACGGTATGGCTACACCTTC
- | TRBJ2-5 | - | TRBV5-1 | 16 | CASSLGNPVGGETQYF | TGCGCCAGCAGCTTGGGTAACCCCGTTGGCGGAGAGACCCAGTACTTC
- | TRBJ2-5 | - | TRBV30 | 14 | CAWSVRGRWETQYF | TGTGCCTGGAGTGTACGGGGGAGATGGGAGACCCAGTACTTC
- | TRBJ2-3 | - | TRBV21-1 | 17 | CASSKARWISDTDTQYF | TGTGCCAGCAGCAAAGCCAGGTGGATTAGCGACACAGATACGCAGTATTTT
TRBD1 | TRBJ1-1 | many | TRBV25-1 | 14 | CASSETGANTEAFF | TGTGCCAGCAGTGAGACAGGGGCCAACACTGAAGCTTTCTTT
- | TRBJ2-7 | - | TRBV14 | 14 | CASSHEPYSYEQYF | TGTGCCAGCAGCCATGAGCCTTACTCCTACGAGCAGTACTTC
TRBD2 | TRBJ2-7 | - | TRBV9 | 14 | CASSQTSGGYEQYF | TGTGCCAGCAGCCAGACTAGCGGGGGTTACGAGCAGTACTTC
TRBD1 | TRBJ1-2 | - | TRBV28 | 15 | CASRYTGGLLNGYTF | TGTGCCAGCAGATATACAGGGGGGTTACTCAATGGCTACACCTTC
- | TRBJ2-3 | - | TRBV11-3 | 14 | CASGAGGPADTQYF | TGTGCTTCTGGGGCCGGAGGGCCCGCAGATACGCAGTATTTT
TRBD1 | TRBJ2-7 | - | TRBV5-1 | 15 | CASSWGQRPGYEQYF | TGCGCCAGCAGCTGGGGACAGAGGCCCGGGTACGAGCAGTACTTC
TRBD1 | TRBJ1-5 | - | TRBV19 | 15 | CASSIDTQGRQPQHF | TGTGCCAGTAGTATAGATACACAGGGGAGGCAGCCCCAGCATTTT
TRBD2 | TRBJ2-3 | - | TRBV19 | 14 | CASSAPAGADTQYF | TGTGCCAGTAGTGCCCCAGCGGGGGCAGATACGCAGTATTTT
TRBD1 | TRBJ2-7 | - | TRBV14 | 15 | CASSQAGGGFDEQYF | TGTGCCAGCAGCCAAGCAGGGGGCGGGTTCGACGAGCAGTACTTC
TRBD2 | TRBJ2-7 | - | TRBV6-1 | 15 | CASSGLAGGSYEQYF | TGTGCCAGCAGCGGACTAGCGGGGGGCTCCTACGAGCAGTACTTC
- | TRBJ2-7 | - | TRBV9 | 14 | CASSASPASYEQYF | TGTGCCAGCAGCGCTAGTCCAGCCTCCTACGAGCAGTACTTC
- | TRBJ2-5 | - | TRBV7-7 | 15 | CASSLEWGQKETQYF | TGTGCCAGCAGCTTAGAGTGGGGCCAGAAAGAGACCCAGTACTTC
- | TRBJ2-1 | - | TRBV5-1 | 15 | CASNQQSGAYNEQFF | TGCGCCAGCAACCAACAATCGGGAGCCTACAATGAGCAGTTCTTC
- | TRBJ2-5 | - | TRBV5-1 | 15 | CASSLIPGREETQYF | TGCGCCAGCAGCTTGATCCCTGGGAGAGAGGAGACCCAGTACTTC
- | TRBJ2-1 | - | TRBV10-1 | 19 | CASRCGGGIWGRSYNEQFF | TGCGCCAGCAGGTGCGGGGGCGGAATTTGGGGGAGAAGCTACAATGAGCAGTTCTTC
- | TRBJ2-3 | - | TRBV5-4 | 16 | CASSTTGGGHTDTQYF | TGTGCCAGCAGCACGACAGGAGGTGGGCACACCGATACGCAGTATTTT
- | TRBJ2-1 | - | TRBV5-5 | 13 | CASSYSYYNEQFF | TGTGCCAGCAGCTATAGCTATTACAATGAGCAGTTCTTC
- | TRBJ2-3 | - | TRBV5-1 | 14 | CASLRGGSTDTQYF | TGCGCCAGCCTCCGTGGGGGGAGCACAGATACGCAGTATTTT
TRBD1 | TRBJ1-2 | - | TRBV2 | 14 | CASSEGTGSYGYTF | TGTGCCAGCAGTGAAGGGACAGGGTCCTATGGCTACACCTTC